The 27 T cell receptor beta chains below were found in one sample sequenced in a study of tissue T cells after allogeneic stem cell transplantation. Profiling relied on immunoSEQ multiplex PCR, and the TCRdb table lists in-frame clones only, not all of them. The sample includes about 48,000 clones, less than 75% of them seen just once. Sequencing was performed on sorted cells pooled from one or two spleens. The receptors originated from a pool of C57BL/6 mice in good health.

Details on this clone: Mouse germline and gene names are used. The missing CDR3 end, 1 residue past where the read stops, is filled in from the germline J gene. This chain connects TRBV29 to TRBJ1-5; the D is unclear. Germline values: CDR1 MSHET, CDR2 SYDVDS. V dropped 2 bases and J dropped 2 bases, with 4 bases sitting between them. There are 13 residues in the CDR3. The sequenced CDR3 bases are TGTGCTAGCAGTTTAGGGGACAACCAGGCTCCGCTT. The encoded protein is CASSLGDNQAPL. The CDR3, in full, reads CASSLGDNQAPLF.

This clone turned up a few times. Genes here carry mouse names. The CDR3 end is not reached by the read, which stops 1 residue before it; the germline J gene fills it in. This same CDR3 is encoded by further DNA sequences in the sample. V gene TRBV3 combines with J gene TRBJ2-7, with 7 bases matching TRBD1. This CDR3 is 13 amino acids long. Unmatched junction bases numbered 5, after V lost 5 bases and J lost 4 bases. Germline assignment: CDR1 SNHLY and CDR2 FYNGKV (reference sequence). This chain's CDR3 is CASSPPGQYEQYF. The DNA read from the CDR3 is TGTGCCAGCAGCCCCCCGGGACAGTATGAACAGTAC.

Concerning this clone: Mouse gene names apply. Read data end 1 residue before the CDR3 end; the end is taken from the germline J gene. The V call is TRBV24, the J call TRBJ1-2; 9 bases align to TRBD1. CDR1 is KGHTA, CDR2 FRNEEI, per germline. The CDR3 runs 13 residues. Trimming cost V 8 bases and J 0 bases; bases outside gene matches: 1. CDR3 loop: CASGTGTNSDYTF. Incomplete CDR3 DNA: TGTGCCAGCGGGACAGGGACAAACTCCGACTACACC.

About this clone: Gene labels here are mouse ones. The DNA ends 1 residue before the CDR3 does, and the rest of the CDR3 is filled in from the germline J gene. This chain links TRBV31 with TRBJ1-4; 9 bases map to TRBD1. V shed 3 bases and J 4 bases; nucleotides not matched to a gene: 6. The CDR3 covers 15 residues. Germline values: CDR1 GKSSPN, CDR2 SITVG. The CDR3 is CAWSQTGGYNERLFF. The CDR3 DNA, read in part, is TGTGCCTGGAGCCAAACAGGGGGCTACAACGAAAGATTATTT.

This clone turned up a few times. Gene names refer to mouse genes. Sequencing ends 1 residue short of the CDR3 end; the germline J gene provides the rest. This chain uses TRBV13-3 with TRBJ2-7, with D hard to call. Germline V gives CDR1 NNHDY, CDR2 SYVADS. The V end lost 1 base, the J end lost 3 bases, and 2 bases lay between the germline ends. CDR3 size: 11 residues. The DNA read from the CDR3 is TGTGCCAGCAGTGATTACTATGAACAGTAC. This gives the protein CASSDYYEQY. In full, the CDR3 reads CASSDYYEQYF.

This clone has just one count. The gene symbols are mouse symbols. CDR3 DNA (partial): TGTGCAAGCAGCTTAGATACAGGGGGGGCGCTCCAAGACACCCAGTAC. Protein product: CASSLDTGGALQDTQY. The whole CDR3 region reads CASSLDTGGALQDTQYF. The chain has TRBV16 and TRBJ2-5; D might be TRBD1 or TRBD2, each matching 8 bases. The read finishes 1 residue shy of the CDR3 end, and the germline J gene is used to complete it. Trimming removed 0 bases at V and 2 bases at J, with 15 bases between. The CDR3 contains 17 residues. Germline assignment: CDR1 SGHSA and CDR2 FRNQAP. Filled out from reference TRBV16 and TRBJ2-5, the complete variable domain reads NAGVIQTPRHKVTGKGQEATLWCEPISGHSAVFWYRQTIVQGLEFLTYFRNQAPIDDSGMPKERFSAQMPNQSHSTLKIQSTQPQDSAVYLCASSLDTGGALQDTQYFGPGTRLLVL.

Of note for this clone: Mouse gene names and germline throughout. The CDR3 end lies 1 residue beyond the end of the read and is filled in from the germline J gene. The chain joins TRBV17 to TRBJ2-7; D gene ambiguous. The CDR3 covers 14 residues. Trimming shortened V by 3 bases and J by 0 bases, and 9 bases separated the two germline ends. Germline assignment: CDR1 MNHDT and CDR2 YYDKIL. This CDR3 reads CASSSSGFSYEQYF. The sequenced part of the CDR3 DNA is TGTGCTAGCAGTAGTTCGGGCTTCTCCTATGAACAGTAC.

In the case of this clone: The listed genes are named as in mouse. The CDR3 end is not reached by the read, which stops 1 residue before it; the germline J gene fills it in. The gene calls are TRBV19 and TRBJ2-5; TRBD1 or TRBD2 may be the D gene (5 bases each). V shed 3 bases and J shed 0 bases, with 8 bases lying between them. The CDR3 runs to 14 residues. Germline V gene data show CDR1 as FNHDT and CDR2 as SITEND (reference sequence). The CDR3 sequence: CASSTRGNQDTQYF. The covered CDR3 bases are TGTGCCAGCAGTACCCGGGGGAACCAAGACACCCAGTAC. Drawing the rest from reference TRBV19 and TRBJ2-5, the complete variable domain is GGIITQTPKFLIGQEGQKLTLKCQQNFNHDTMYWYRQDSGKGLRLIYYSITENDLQKGDLSEGYDASREKKSSFSLTVTSAQKNEMAVFLCASSTRGNQDTQYFGPGTRLLVL.

Comment on this clone: Genes and germline come from the mouse. The read ends 1 residue before the CDR3 terminus; that terminus is restored from the germline J gene. The rearrangement links TRBV3 to TRBJ2-3, with D possibly being TRBD2 (6 bases). The CDR3 spans 16 residues. The V and J ends lost 0 bases and 0 bases respectively, with 10 bases between them. Germline V gene lookup returns CDR1 SNHLY and CDR2 FYNGKV (reference sequence). CDR3 region: CASSLARWGSAETLYF. The CDR3 DNA, read in part, is TGTGCCAGCAGCTTAGCGCGCTGGGGAAGTGCAGAAACGCTGTAT.

Comment on this clone: Gene names refer to mouse genes. The read stops 1 residue short of the end of the CDR3; the missing end is completed from the germline J gene. Other DNA sequences in this specimen translate into the identical CDR3. The chain combines TRBV12-1 with TRBJ2-7, with 8 bases that match TRBD2. The length of the CDR3 is 13 residues. CDR1 SGHSN and CDR2 HYEKVE come from the germline V gene. Trimming took 0 bases from V and 7 from J; bases not matched to a gene: 4. The DNA read from the CDR3 is TGTGCCAGCTCTCTCGATTGGGGGGGAGAACAGTAC. Translated, it gives CASSLDWGGEQY. The entire CDR3 reads CASSLDWGGEQYF.

This clone has just a few counts. Gene names follow the mouse nomenclature. The observed sequence ends 1 residue before the CDR3 terminus, with the missing tail filled in from the germline J gene. The chain joins TRBV31 to TRBJ2-7, with 7 bases identical to TRBD2. V was clipped by 4 bases and J by 4 bases; unmatched bases: 4. The CDR3 length is 12 residues. Germline values: CDR1 GKSSPN, CDR2 SITVG. The CDR3 protein is CAWTGGPYEQYF. Partial CDR3 DNA: TGTGCCTGGACTGGGGGTCCTTATGAACAGTAC.

Points on this clone: Gene names denote mouse genes. The read ends 1 residue before the CDR3 terminus; that terminus is restored from the germline J gene. The V call is TRBV2, the J call TRBJ1-6, with D possibly being TRBD1 (6 bases). TRBJ1-6 is treated as an ORF (open reading frame) with a function not yet certain. V shed 1 base and J shed 5 bases, with 6 bases lying between them. This CDR3 region has 14 residues. Germline CDR1 is LGHNA and CDR2 is YSYQKL. The part of the CDR3 DNA that was read is TGTGCCAGCAGCCAAGCAGGGGATAATTCGCCCCTCTAC. Translating gives CASSQAGDNSPLY. The full CDR3 protein is CASSQAGDNSPLYF.

Note on this clone: Genes and germline are mouse. The read falls 1 residue short of the CDR3 end, and the missing part is taken from the germline J gene. The rearrangement uses TRBV26 and TRBJ2-3; possibly TRBD1 for D (5 bases). CDR1 KGHPV and CDR2 FQNQEV come from the germline V gene (reference sequence). Trimming stripped 5 bases from V and 2 bases from J, with 8 bases between. This CDR3 comprises 13 residues. Incomplete CDR3 DNA: TGTGCCAGCAGTATCAGGGTTGCAGAAACGCTGTAT. Its protein product is CASSIRVAETLY. The entire CDR3 protein reads CASSIRVAETLYF.

With regard to this clone: Each gene name is a mouse one. The read falls 1 residue short of the CDR3 end, and the missing part is taken from the germline J gene. V usage is TRBV13-2 and J usage is TRBJ2-1, with TRBD1 identical over 8 bases. V shed 2 bases, J shed 3 bases, and the junction held 4 bases outside the gene matches. CDR1 NNHNN and CDR2 SYGAGS come from the germline V gene (reference sequence). CDR3 length equals 15 residues. CDR3 loop: CASGDAGQGYAEQFF. Partial CDR3 DNA: TGTGCCAGCGGTGACGCAGGACAGGGCTATGCTGAGCAGTTC.

Concerning this clone itself: The gene names given are mouse names. CDR3 bases read: TGTGCCAGCTCTCTTTGGGGGGTTGCAGAAACGCTGTAT. This sequence encodes CASSLWGVAETLY. In full, the CDR3 is CASSLWGVAETLYF. The chain joins TRBV12-2 to TRBJ2-3; 7 bases line up with TRBD2. The read stops 1 residue short of the end of the CDR3; the missing end is completed from the germline J gene. Germline CDR1 and CDR2: SGHLS and HYDKME. V lost 1 base, J lost 2 bases, and 2 bases stayed unmatched. The CDR3 is 14 residues long.

Of note for this clone: Gene names denote mouse genes. The sequence runs out 1 residue before the end of the CDR3; the remainder is reconstructed from the germline J gene. This rearrangement joins TRBV3 to TRBJ2-1; the D call may be TRBD1 or TRBD2 (5 bases each). CDR3 length: 15 amino acids. Per germline, CDR1 SNHLY and CDR2 FYNGKV (reference sequence). Trimming took off 4 bases at V and 1 base at J, with 11 bases between the two ends. The DNA read from the CDR3 is TGTGCCAGCAGCTCCAAGGGACGGAACTATGCTGAGCAGTTC. Translating it yields CASSSKGRNYAEQF. The entire CDR3 sequence reads CASSSKGRNYAEQFF.

This clone was counted a single time. Gene labels here are mouse ones. The CDR3 here is CASSISQKVFF. The DNA read from the CDR3 is TGTGCCAGCAGTATATCACAAAAAGTCTTC. The chain couples TRBV19 to TRBJ1-1; D gene ambiguous. The read terminates 1 residue ahead of where the CDR3 ends, so the germline J gene completes it. Per the germline V gene, CDR1 is FNHDT and CDR2 is SITEND (reference sequence). CDR3 length equals 11 residues. Trimming took 1 base from V and 9 from J, leaving 7 bases between them.

Note on this clone: Germline and genes: mouse. The missing CDR3 end, 1 residue past where the read stops, is filled in from the germline J gene. The chain has TRBV1 and TRBJ2-7, with 7 bases aligning to TRBD2. V gave up 4 bases and J gave up 6 bases; unmatched junction bases: 9. The length of the CDR3 is 14 residues. Germline-derived CDR1 and CDR2 are NSQYPW and LRSPGD (reference sequence). The CDR3 DNA, read in part, is TGCACCTGCAGTGTCCGGACTGGTCCCTCTGAACAGTAC. It codes for CTCSVRTGPSEQY. The full CDR3 protein is CTCSVRTGPSEQYF.

A remark on this clone: The listed genes are named as in mouse. The read comes to an end 1 residue before the CDR3 does, leaving the germline J gene to fill in the end. The chain has TRBV12-1 and TRBJ2-1; 9 nucleotides align to TRBD2. The CDR3 loop spans 15 amino acids. The V gene's germline CDR1 is SGHSN and CDR2 HYEKVE. V lost 0 bases and J lost 6; bases outside the gene matches: 5. This CDR3 reads CASSLEDWGPAEQFF. The CDR3 bases that were read are TGTGCCAGCTCTCTCGAGGACTGGGGCCCTGCTGAGCAGTTC. Full variable domain (rest looked up from reference TRBV12-1 and TRBJ2-1): DSGVVQSPRHIIKEKGGRSVLTCIPISGHSNVVWYQQTLGKELKFLIQHYEKVERDKGFLPSRFSVQQFDDYHSEMNMSALELEDSAMYFCASSLEDWGPAEQFFGPGTRLTVL.

This clone was detected a few times. Mouse gene names apply. The read finishes 1 residue shy of the CDR3 end, and the germline J gene is used to complete it. The rearrangement links TRBV19 to TRBJ2-7; 11 bases line up with TRBD2. The CDR3 is 15 residues long. J was trimmed by 0 bases and V by 4 bases; bases with no gene match: 3. CDR1 and CDR2 from the germline V gene are FNHDT and SITEND (reference sequence). This CDR3 is CASSWDWGSSYEQYF. CDR3 DNA (partial): TGTGCCAGCAGTTGGGACTGGGGGAGCTCCTATGAACAGTAC.

With respect to this clone: Each gene name is a mouse one. The CDR3 end falls 1 residue outside the read, so it is completed with the germline J gene. This chain links TRBV26 with TRBJ1-6, with D unresolved. TRBJ1-6 is classed as an ORF, of uncertain function. Germline values: CDR1 KGHPV, CDR2 FQNQEV (reference sequence). Trimming removed 2 bases at V and 8 bases at J, with 7 bases between. The CDR3 is 13 amino acids. CDR3 DNA, as far as it was read: TGTGCCAGCAGTCTGGAGGCAGATTCGCCCCTCTAC. Translating it yields CASSLEADSPLY. The full CDR3 protein is CASSLEADSPLYF.

In the case of this clone: Gene names are the mouse ones. The observed sequence ends 1 residue before the CDR3 terminus, with the missing tail filled in from the germline J gene. The gene calls are TRBV2 and TRBJ2-2, with a possible D match to TRBD2 (6 bases). Trimming removed 1 base at V and 0 bases at J, with 9 bases between. This CDR3 comprises 16 residues. Germline V gene sequence: CDR1 LGHNA, CDR2 YSYQKL. The CDR3 sequence is CASSQAWGSNTGQLYF. CDR3 DNA, as far as it was read: TGTGCCAGCAGCCAAGCCTGGGGTTCAAACACCGGGCAGCTCTAC.

In the case of this clone: The gene symbols are mouse symbols. The CDR3 extends 1 residue past the end of the read, so its final part is completed from the germline J gene. This chain connects TRBV13-2 to TRBJ2-1; 12 nucleotides line up with TRBD2. Germline values: CDR1 NNHNN, CDR2 SYGAGS (reference sequence). Germline trimming cut 3 bases from V and 2 bases from J; bases unmatched to any gene: 3. CDR3 length: 16 amino acids. CDR3 region: CASGVRDWGDYAEQFF. Incomplete CDR3 DNA: TGTGCCAGCGGTGTCCGGGACTGGGGGGACTATGCTGAGCAGTTC.

This clone was found once. Genes here carry mouse names. Coverage ceases 1 residue before the CDR3 finishes, and the germline J gene fills in the end. The chain recombines TRBV19 with TRBJ1-1, with TRBD1 matching 9 bases. The CDR3 covers 14 residues. Germline CDR1 and CDR2: FNHDT and SITEND (reference sequence). V gave up 3 bases and J gave up 4 bases; unmatched junction bases: 4. CDR3 DNA, as far as it was read: TGTGCCAGCAGTACCGGGACAGGGCCCACAGAAGTCTTC. Its translation is CASSTGTGPTEVF. The entire CDR3 protein reads CASSTGTGPTEVFF. Combining the CDR3 with reference TRBV19 and TRBJ1-1 gives the whole variable domain GGIITQTPKFLIGQEGQKLTLKCQQNFNHDTMYWYRQDSGKGLRLIYYSITENDLQKGDLSEGYDASREKKSSFSLTVTSAQKNEMAVFLCASSTGTGPTEVFFGKGTRLTVV.

A remark on this clone: Gene names are mouse gene names. The read halts 1 residue ahead of the CDR3 end, with the missing end drawn from the germline J gene. J is TRBJ2-4 and V is TRBV24, with TRBD1 matching 9 bases. This CDR3 contains 15 residues. With 2 bases clipped from V and 3 bases from J, the junction kept 3 bases outside the gene matches. Germline CDR1 and CDR2: KGHTA and FRNEEI. The CDR3 is CASSLTGGAQNTLYF. The CDR3 bases that were read are TGTGCCAGCAGTCTGACAGGGGGCGCCCAAAACACCTTGTAC.

As to this clone: Gene names are mouse gene names. The sequenced fragment ends 1 residue before the CDR3 boundary, so the rest is inferred from the germline J gene. V gene TRBV31 combines with J gene TRBJ2-5; no firm D call. The CDR3 spans 12 residues. Germline V gene sequence: CDR1 GKSSPN, CDR2 SITVG. The germline V and J ends were trimmed by 3 bases and 2 bases, with 6 bases remaining between them. Here the CDR3 reads CAWRNFQDTQYF. CDR3 bases read: TGTGCCTGGAGAAACTTCCAAGACACCCAGTAC.

A few counts support this clone. Genes here carry mouse names. The read ends 1 residue shy of where the CDR3 ends; the end is completed using the germline J gene. Other DNA sequences from this sample encode an identical CDR3 as well. This chain links TRBV5 with TRBJ2-7; 13 positions match TRBD2. The V gene's germline CDR1 is LGHNA and CDR2 YNLKQL (reference sequence). The junction had 1 base not matched to a gene; V was cut back by 1 base and J by 4 bases. The length of the CDR3 is 15 residues. The CDR3 spells CASSQGTGGAYEQYF. The CDR3 DNA, read in part, is TGTGCCAGCAGCCAAGGGACTGGGGGGGCTTATGAACAGTAC.